One sample yielded the 22 T cell receptor beta chains listed below, sequenced in a study of cytomegalovirus exposure and HLA in healthy donors. A multiplex PCR was run with 60 Vbeta primers and 13 Jbeta primers. Some clones are missing from TCRdb's copy, which holds only in-frame ones; the method was immunoSEQ multiplex PCR. The table has some 140,000 clones, around 80% seen once. The source material was PBMCs. The receptors stem from a man aged 30 to 39 in good health and CMV-seronegative.

The V gene is TRBV4-1, the J gene TRBJ2-1; 15 nucleotides match TRBD2. Germline V gene lookup returns CDR1 MGHRA and CDR2 YSYEKL. V lost 0 bases, J lost 9 bases, and 6 bases stayed unmatched. This CDR3 is 17 amino acids long. CDR3 amino acids: CASSQDLWTSGRGEQFF. The CDR3 nucleotides read TGCGCCAGCAGCCAAGATTTGTGGACTAGCGGGAGGGGTGAGCAGTTCTTC.

J is TRBJ2-7 and V is TRBV30; 8 bases match TRBD2. The CDR3 is 15 amino acids. The germline V gene encodes CDR1 GTSNPN and CDR2 SVGIG (reference sequence). V gave up 3 bases and J gave up 6 bases; unmatched junction bases: 13. CDR3 amino acids: CAWSPSPGTRGEQYF. The DNA of the CDR3 is TGTGCCTGGAGCCCTTCTCCAGGGACTAGGGGCGAGCAGTACTTC.

The rearrangement links TRBV6-1 to TRBJ2-7, with 9 nucleotides matching TRBD1. This CDR3 is built from 15 residues. V lost 0 bases and J lost 3; bases outside the gene matches: 3. Germline-derived CDR1 and CDR2 are MNHNS and SASEGT. CDR3 loop: CASSEATTGGYEQYF. For the CDR3, the DNA is TGTGCCAGCAGTGAAGCGACGACAGGGGGCTACGAGCAGTACTTC.

Turning to this clone: The identical CDR3 is also encoded by other nucleotide sequences in the sample. This chain links TRBV6-6 with TRBJ1-5; 9 bases line up with TRBD1. This CDR3 is built from 13 residues. V was clipped by 7 bases and J by 5 bases; unmatched bases: 3. CDR1 and CDR2 from the germline V gene are MNHNY and SVGAGI (reference sequence). Written as DNA, the CDR3 is TGTGCCAGCACCAGACAGGGGGATCAGCCCCAGCATTTT. Translation: CASTRQGDQPQHF.

This chain uses TRBV18 with TRBJ1-1; TRBD1 is a possible D gene (5 bases). V lost 6 bases and J lost 1, with 15 bases in between. Germline CDR1 is KGHSH and CDR2 is LQKENI. The CDR3 runs to 15 residues. This CDR3 is CASSPQAGGNTEAFF. CDR3 sequence (DNA): TGTGCCAGCTCCCCGCAGGCCGGGGGGAACACTGAAGCTTTCTTT.

The chain joins TRBV11-2 to TRBJ2-5, with 7 bases matching TRBD2. V was clipped by 8 bases and J by 5 bases; unmatched bases: 8. CDR1 is SGHAT, CDR2 FQNNGV, per germline. The CDR3 is 13 residues long. CDR3 nucleotides: TGTGCCAGCCTCGGGGCAGCGGGGGAGACCCAGTACTTC. Its protein is CASLGAAGETQYF.

The V gene is TRBV6-6, the J gene TRBJ1-2; 8 bases fit TRBD1. Trimming at V came to 7 bases and at J to 8 bases, leaving 6 bases not matched to a gene. CDR1 MNHNY and CDR2 SVGAGI come from the germline V gene (reference sequence). The CDR3 runs 12 residues. The CDR3 DNA reads as TGTGCCAGCAAGACAGGGGCGGGAGGCTACACCTTC. Translated, it gives CASKTGAGGYTF.

V usage is TRBV7-9 and J usage is TRBJ1-2, with 8 bases aligning to TRBD1. This CDR3 is built from 16 residues. The germline V gene encodes CDR1 SEHNR and CDR2 FQNEAQ (reference sequence). Trimming at V came to 0 bases and at J to 1 base, leaving 4 bases not matched to a gene. The CDR3 loop reads CASSLARTGGNYGYTF. In DNA, the CDR3 is TGTGCCAGCAGCTTAGCGCGAACAGGGGGTAACTATGGCTACACCTTC.

The J gene is TRBJ2-5, the V gene TRBV5-1, with D unclear. From germline, CDR1 is SGHRS and CDR2 YFSETQ. V dropped 0 bases and J dropped 1 base, with 7 bases sitting between them. The CDR3 runs 14 residues. DNA for the CDR3: TGCGCCAGCAGCTTGGTTTTCGGCCAAGAGACCCAGTACTTC. Translated, it gives CASSLVFGQETQYF.

V usage is TRBV28 and J usage is TRBJ2-7; the match to TRBD2 covers 8 bases. Germline CDR1 is MDHEN and CDR2 is SYDVKM. The CDR3 contains 14 residues. V shed 9 bases, J shed 6 bases, and the junction held 13 bases outside the gene matches. The CDR3, as DNA: TGTGCCAGTACGGGGGGGCTCTATAGGGGCGAGCAGTACTTC. Amino acid sequence: CASTGGLYRGEQYF.

This sequence joins TRBV9 and TRBJ2-2; 8 nucleotides align to TRBD2. This CDR3 has 16 amino acids. The V gene's germline CDR1 is SGDLS and CDR2 YYNGEE. Trimming took 3 bases from V and 1 from J; bases not matched to a gene: 5. The CDR3 region is CASSGRLAQNTGELFF. The CDR3 nucleotides are TGTGCCAGCAGCGGGAGACTAGCGCAGAACACCGGGGAGCTGTTTTTT. The whole variable domain, filled in from reference TRBV9 and TRBJ2-2, reads DSGVTQTPKHLITATGQRVTLRCSPRSGDLSVYWYQQSLDQGLQFLIQYYNGEERAKGNILERFSAQQFPDLHSELNLSSLELGDSALYFCASSGRLAQNTGELFFGEGSRLTVL.

This chain uses TRBV27 with TRBJ1-2; TRBD1 aligns across 7 bases. This CDR3 contains 14 residues. The V segment lost 7 bases and the J segment 4 bases; nucleotides outside the gene matches: 9. The germline V gene has CDR1 MNHEY and CDR2 SMNVEV (reference sequence). Here the CDR3 DNA reads TGTGCCAGCACTAGACCGGGACAGTCCTATGGCTACACCTTC. Protein sequence: CASTRPGQSYGYTF.

V gene TRBV7-9 combines with J gene TRBJ1-2, with D possibly TRBD1 on 6 matching bases. The CDR3 covers 14 residues. Germline V CDR1 and CDR2: SEHNR, FQNEAQ (reference sequence). Trimming removed 1 base from V and 1 base from J, with 7 bases in between. The CDR3 DNA is TGTGCCAGCAGCTTAGGGACAGTTAACTATGGCTACACCTTC. The encoded protein is CASSLGTVNYGYTF.

The V gene is TRBV11-2, the J gene TRBJ2-3; no clear D. The germline CDR1 and CDR2 sequences are SGHAT and FQNNGV. The CDR3 covers 12 residues. Trimming stripped 4 bases from V and 0 bases from J, with 2 bases between. The CDR3 protein is CASSSSTDTQYF. The DNA for the CDR3 is TGTGCCAGCAGCTCTAGCACAGATACGCAGTATTTT.

V is TRBV6-6 and J is TRBJ1-2; TRBD1 matches at 12 bases. After removal of 5 bases from V and 4 bases from J, the junction contained 8 bases not matched to a gene. The length of the CDR3 is 16 residues. Germline-derived CDR1 and CDR2 are MNHNY and SVGAGI (reference sequence). CDR3 amino acids: CASSAGTGGVGYGYTF. The CDR3 DNA is TGTGCCAGCAGTGCCGGGACAGGGGGCGTCGGCTATGGCTACACCTTC.

The table lists this clone with a few counts. CDR3 sequence (DNA): TGTGCCAGCAGCTCAACAGGGGGCTCTGAAAAACTGTTTTTT. This translates into CASSSTGGSEKLFF. This chain connects TRBV11-2 to TRBJ1-4, with 9 positions matching TRBD1. The CDR3 extends over 14 amino acids. J lost 7 bases, V lost 4 bases, and 4 bases had no gene match. Per germline, CDR1 SGHAT and CDR2 FQNNGV.

The chain couples TRBV11-2 to TRBJ2-7; a possible D gene is TRBD2 (7 bases). This CDR3 comprises 14 residues. V was clipped by 5 bases and J by 4 bases, with 15 bases between them. CDR1 is SGHAT and CDR2 is FQNNGV in the germline V gene. CDR3 in DNA: TGTGCCAGCAGCCTCGAACAGGGAGGGTACGAGCAGTACTTC. It translates to CASSLEQGGYEQYF.

This rearrangement joins TRBV19 to TRBJ1-1, with 12 bases fitting TRBD1. The V gene end was trimmed by 3 bases and the J gene end by 9 bases; junction bases not matched to a gene: 5. The CDR3 totals 14 residues. CDR1 and CDR2 from the germline V gene are LNHDA and SQIVND (reference sequence). The CDR3: CASSMRGQGAQAFF. As DNA, the CDR3 is TGTGCCAGTAGTATGAGGGGACAGGGGGCCCAAGCTTTCTTT.

This chain links TRBV11-2 with TRBJ2-7; 7 positions match TRBD1. Unmatched junction bases numbered 4, after V lost 5 bases and J lost 3 bases. CDR3 size: 13 residues. Germline assignment: CDR1 SGHAT and CDR2 FQNNGV. The CDR3 nucleotides are TGTGCCAGCAGCGTGGACAGGAACTACGAGCAGTACTTC. Translation: CASSVDRNYEQYF.

This clone was seen only once. V gene TRBV11-2 combines with J gene TRBJ2-7, with D possibly matching TRBD2 (7 bases). V gave up 6 bases and J gave up 5 bases, with 20 bases separating them. The CDR3 loop spans 15 amino acids. In germline, CDR1 is SGHAT, CDR2 FQNNGV. The DNA for the CDR3 is TGTGCCAGCAGGGGCGGGGGCCGACCTATCCACGAGCAGTACTTC. Its protein product is CASRGGGRPIHEQYF.

This sequence joins TRBV5-8 and TRBJ2-2; D ambiguous. The CDR3 covers 16 residues. V gave up 7 bases and J gave up 1 base, with 17 bases separating them. CDR1 and CDR2 from the germline V gene are SGHTS and YDEGEE. The CDR3 DNA sequence: TGTGCCAGCCCTGCTGGTGAGTTCCGGAACACCGGGGAGCTGTTTTTT. It encodes CASPAGEFRNTGELFF.

V usage is TRBV13 and J usage is TRBJ2-3; no firm D call. The germline V gene has CDR1 PRHDT and CDR2 FYEKMQ (reference sequence). V gave up 5 bases and J gave up 4 bases, with 13 bases separating them. This CDR3 contains 14 residues. The CDR3 sequence is CASSARAGSDTQYF. In DNA form, the CDR3 reads TGTGCCAGCAGCGCCCGAGCTGGTTCAGATACGCAGTATTTT.